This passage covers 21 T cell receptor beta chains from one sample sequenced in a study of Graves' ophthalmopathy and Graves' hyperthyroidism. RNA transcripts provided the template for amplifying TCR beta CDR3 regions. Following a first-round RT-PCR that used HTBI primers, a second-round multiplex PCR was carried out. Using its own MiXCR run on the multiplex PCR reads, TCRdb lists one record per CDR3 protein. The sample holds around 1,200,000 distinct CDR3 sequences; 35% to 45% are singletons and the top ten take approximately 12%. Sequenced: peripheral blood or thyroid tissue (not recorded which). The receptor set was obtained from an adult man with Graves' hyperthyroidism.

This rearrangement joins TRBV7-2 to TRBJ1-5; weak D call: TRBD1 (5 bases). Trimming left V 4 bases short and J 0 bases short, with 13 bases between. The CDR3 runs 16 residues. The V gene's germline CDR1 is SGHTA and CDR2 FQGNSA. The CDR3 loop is CASSWGGGTSNQPQHF. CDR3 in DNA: TGTGCCAGCAGCTGGGGGGGGGGGACTAGCAATCAGCCCCAGCATTTT. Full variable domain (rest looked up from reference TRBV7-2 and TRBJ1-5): GAGVSQSPSNKVTEKGKDVELRCDPISGHTALYWYRQSLGQGLEFLIYFQGNSAPDKSGLPSDRFSAERTGGSVSTLTIQRTQQEDSAVYLCASSWGGGTSNQPQHFGDGTRLSIL.

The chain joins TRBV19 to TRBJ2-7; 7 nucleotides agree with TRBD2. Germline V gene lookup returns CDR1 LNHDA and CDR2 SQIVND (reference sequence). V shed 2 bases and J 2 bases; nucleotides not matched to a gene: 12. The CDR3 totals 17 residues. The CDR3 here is CASSIILALHLTYEQYF. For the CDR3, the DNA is TGTGCCAGTAGTATAATACTAGCGCTTCACTTAACCTACGAGCAGTACTTC. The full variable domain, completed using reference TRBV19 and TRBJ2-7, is DGGITQSPKYLFRKEGQNVTLSCEQNLNHDAMYWYRQDPGQGLRLIYYSQIVNDFQKGDIAEGYSVSREKKESFPLTVTSAQKNPTAFYLCASSIILALHLTYEQYFGPGTRLTVT.

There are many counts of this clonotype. CDR3 coding DNA: TGTGCCAGCACCGTGGGCAGCTATGGCTACACCTTC. Encoded protein: CASTVGSYGYTF. V is TRBV6-6 and J is TRBJ1-2, with unresolved D. Per germline, CDR1 MNHNY and CDR2 SVGAGI (reference sequence). Trimming took off 7 bases at V and 4 bases at J, with 10 bases between the two ends. The CDR3 covers 12 residues.

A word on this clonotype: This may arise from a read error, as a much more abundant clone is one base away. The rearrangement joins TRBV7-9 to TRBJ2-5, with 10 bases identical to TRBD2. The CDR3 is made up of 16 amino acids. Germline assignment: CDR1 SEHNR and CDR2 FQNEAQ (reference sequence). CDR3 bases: TGTGCCGGCAGGGCTGGACTAGCGGATCCTCAAGAGACCCAGTACTTC. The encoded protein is CAGRAGLADPQETQYF.

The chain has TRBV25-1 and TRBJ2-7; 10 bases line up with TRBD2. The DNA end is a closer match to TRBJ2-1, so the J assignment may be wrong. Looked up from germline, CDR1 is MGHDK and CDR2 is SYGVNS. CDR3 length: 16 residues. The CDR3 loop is CASSPTAGGPSNEQFF. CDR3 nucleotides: TGTGCCAGCAGTCCCACAGCGGGAGGGCCCTCGAATGAGCAGTTCTTC.

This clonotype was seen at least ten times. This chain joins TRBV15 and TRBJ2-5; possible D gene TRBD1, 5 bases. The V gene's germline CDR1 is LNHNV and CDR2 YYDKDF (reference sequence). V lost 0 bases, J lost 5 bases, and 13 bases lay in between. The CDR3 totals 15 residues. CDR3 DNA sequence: TGTGCCACCAGCAGAGACAGGGCGTTTATCGAGACCCAGTACTTC. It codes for CATSRDRAFIETQYF.

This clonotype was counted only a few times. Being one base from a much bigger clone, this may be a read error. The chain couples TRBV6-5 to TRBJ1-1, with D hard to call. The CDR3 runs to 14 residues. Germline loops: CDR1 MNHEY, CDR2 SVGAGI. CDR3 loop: CASSYRQENTEASF. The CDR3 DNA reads TGTGCCAGCAGTTATCGTCAGGAGAACACTGAAGCTTCCTTT.

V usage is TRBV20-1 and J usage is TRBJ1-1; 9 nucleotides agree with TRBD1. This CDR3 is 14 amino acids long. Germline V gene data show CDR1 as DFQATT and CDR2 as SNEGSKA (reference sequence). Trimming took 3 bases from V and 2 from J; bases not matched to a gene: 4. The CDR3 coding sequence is TGCAGTGCTAGTTTGGGACAGGGAAACACTGAAGCTTTCTTT. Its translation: CSASLGQGNTEAFF.

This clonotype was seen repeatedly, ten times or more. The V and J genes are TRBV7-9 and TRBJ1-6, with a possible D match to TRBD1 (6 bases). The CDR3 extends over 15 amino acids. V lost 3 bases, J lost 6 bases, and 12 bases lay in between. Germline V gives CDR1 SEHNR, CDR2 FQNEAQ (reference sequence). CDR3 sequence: CASSLSGQTNSPLHF. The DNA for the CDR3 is TGTGCCAGCAGCTTGTCGGGACAAACTAATTCACCCCTCCACTTT.

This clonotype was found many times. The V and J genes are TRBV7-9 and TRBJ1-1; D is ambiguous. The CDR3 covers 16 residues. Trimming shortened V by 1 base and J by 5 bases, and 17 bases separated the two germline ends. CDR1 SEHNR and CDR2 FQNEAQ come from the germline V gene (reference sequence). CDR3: CASSLDSRLRGTEAFF. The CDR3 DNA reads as TGTGCCAGCAGCTTAGATTCGCGTCTTCGGGGTACTGAAGCTTTCTTT. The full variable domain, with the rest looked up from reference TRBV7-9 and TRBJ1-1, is DTGVSQNPRHKITKRGQNVTFRCDPISEHNRLYWYRQTLGQGPEFLTYFQNEAQLEKSRLLSDRFSAERPKGSFSTLEIQRTEQGDSAMYLCASSLDSRLRGTEAFFGQGTRLTVV.

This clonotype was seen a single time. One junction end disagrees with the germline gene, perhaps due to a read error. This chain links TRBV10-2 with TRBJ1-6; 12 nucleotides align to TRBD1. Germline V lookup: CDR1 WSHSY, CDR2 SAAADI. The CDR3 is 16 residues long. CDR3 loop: CASRTLRDRGRSPLHF. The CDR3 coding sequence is TGTGCCAGCAGAACCCTCCGGGACAGGGGGCGTTCACCCCTCCACTTT.

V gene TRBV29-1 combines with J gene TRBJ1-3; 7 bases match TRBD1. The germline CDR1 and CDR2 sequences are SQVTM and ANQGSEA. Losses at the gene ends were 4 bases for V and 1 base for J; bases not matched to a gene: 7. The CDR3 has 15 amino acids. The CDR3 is CSVGDRVGSGNTIYF. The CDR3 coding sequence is TGCAGCGTTGGAGACAGGGTTGGGTCTGGAAACACCATATATTTT.

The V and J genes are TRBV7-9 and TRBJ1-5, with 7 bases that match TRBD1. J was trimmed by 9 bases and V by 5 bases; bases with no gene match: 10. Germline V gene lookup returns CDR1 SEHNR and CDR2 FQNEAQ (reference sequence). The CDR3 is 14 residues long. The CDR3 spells CASSEETGDSPQHF. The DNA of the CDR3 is TGTGCCAGCAGCGAAGAAACAGGGGATTCGCCCCAGCATTTT.

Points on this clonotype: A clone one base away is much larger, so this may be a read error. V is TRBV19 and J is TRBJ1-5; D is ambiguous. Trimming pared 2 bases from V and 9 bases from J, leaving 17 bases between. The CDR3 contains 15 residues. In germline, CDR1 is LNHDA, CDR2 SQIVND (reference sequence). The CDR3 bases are TGTGCCAGTAGTATATCCTTCACAAGTGGACGGCCCCAGCATTTT. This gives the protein CASSISFTSGRPQHF.

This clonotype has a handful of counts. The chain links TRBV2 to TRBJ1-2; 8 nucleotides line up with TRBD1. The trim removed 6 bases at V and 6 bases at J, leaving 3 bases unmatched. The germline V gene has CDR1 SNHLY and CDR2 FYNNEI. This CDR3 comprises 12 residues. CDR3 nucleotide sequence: TGTGCCAGCAGAGACAGGGGCGATGGCTACACCTTC. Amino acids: CASRDRGDGYTF.

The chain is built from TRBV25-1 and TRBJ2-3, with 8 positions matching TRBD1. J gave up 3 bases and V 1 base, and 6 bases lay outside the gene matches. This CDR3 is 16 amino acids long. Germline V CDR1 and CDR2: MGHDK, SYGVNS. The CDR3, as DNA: TGTGCCAGCAGTGAATCTGGCAGGGGGCCAACAGATACGCAGTATTTT. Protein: CASSESGRGPTDTQYF.

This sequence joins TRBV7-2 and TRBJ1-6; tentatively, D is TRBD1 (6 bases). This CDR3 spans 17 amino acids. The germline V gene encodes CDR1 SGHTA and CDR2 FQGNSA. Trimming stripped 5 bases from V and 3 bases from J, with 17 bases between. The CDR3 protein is CASSPGAGTFYNSPLHF. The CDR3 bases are TGTGCCAGCAGCCCAGGGGCAGGGACGTTCTATAATTCACCCCTCCACTTT.

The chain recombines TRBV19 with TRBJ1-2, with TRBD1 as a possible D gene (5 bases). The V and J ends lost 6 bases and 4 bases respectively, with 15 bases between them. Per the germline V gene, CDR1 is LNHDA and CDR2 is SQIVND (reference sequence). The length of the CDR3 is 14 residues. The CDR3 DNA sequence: TGTGCCAGTAGGTTAATCCCCGGGGGCTATGGCTACACCTTC. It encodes CASRLIPGGYGYTF.

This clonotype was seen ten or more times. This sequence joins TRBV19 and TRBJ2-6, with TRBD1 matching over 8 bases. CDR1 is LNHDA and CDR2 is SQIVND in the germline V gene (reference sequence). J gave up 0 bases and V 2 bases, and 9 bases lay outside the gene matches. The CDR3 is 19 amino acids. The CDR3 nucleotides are TGTGCCAGTAGTATACGGACAGGGCGAACATACTCTGGGGCCAACGTCCTGACTTTC. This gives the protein CASSIRTGRTYSGANVLTF. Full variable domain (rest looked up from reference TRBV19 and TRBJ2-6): DGGITQSPKYLFRKEGQNVTLSCEQNLNHDAMYWYRQDPGQGLRLIYYSQIVNDFQKGDIAEGYSVSREKKESFPLTVTSAQKNPTAFYLCASSIRTGRTYSGANVLTFGAGSRLTVL.

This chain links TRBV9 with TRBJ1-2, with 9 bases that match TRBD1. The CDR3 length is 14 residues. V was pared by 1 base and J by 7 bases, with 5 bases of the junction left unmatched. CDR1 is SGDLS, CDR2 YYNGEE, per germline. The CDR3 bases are TGTGCCAGCAGCGTACGGGACAGGGCGGGTGGCTACACCTTC. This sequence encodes CASSVRDRAGGYTF.

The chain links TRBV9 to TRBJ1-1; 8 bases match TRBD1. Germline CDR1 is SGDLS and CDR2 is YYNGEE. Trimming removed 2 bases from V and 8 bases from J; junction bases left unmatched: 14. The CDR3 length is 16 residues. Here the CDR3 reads CASSVSPFQGAYEAFF. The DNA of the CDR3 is TGTGCCAGCAGCGTTTCCCCCTTTCAGGGGGCCTACGAAGCTTTCTTT.